The source of this T cell receptor beta chain is a study of read filtering for tumor transcriptome and immune sequencing (dated by TCRdb to the early 2020s). For the study in its entirety: The cohort was composed of roughly 16 male and 14 female patients, with a mean age of 65.9 years and an age range of roughly 47 to 90. Using the same bone marrow samples, the study ran both targeted immune repertoire sequencing and bulk whole-transcriptome sequencing and then compared the TCR repertoires from each method. By revised international staging, roughly 8 patients were R-ISS I, fewer than 20 were R-ISS II and 6 or 7 were R-ISS III. Per sample, about 4.05 to 11 million TCR-region mapped reads were obtained with IR-seq, compared with only roughly 80 to 1,300 with RNA-seq. After DNase treatment, whole-transcriptome libraries were prepared with the TruSeq RNA Access Library Prep Kit. As a main aim, a read-filtering strategy for immune repertoire data was addressed, with the specific question being whether clonotypes supported by a single read should be removed. Overall study outcomes, separate from this receptor: Clonotypes were captured by IR-seq at much higher depth and more reliably than by RNA-seq, and smaller IR-seq throughput was sufficient for identification of most shared clonotypes. The sorted CD138-negative fraction was composed of a mixed bone marrow immune population rather than of purified T cells. Single-read clonotypes made up roughly four fifths of clonotypes but approximately 3.5% of total reads in IR-seq, and under 75% of clonotypes and 35% to 55% of reads in RNA-seq. The correlation between IR-seq and RNA-seq shared clonotype proportions rose when single-read clonotypes were removed.

Each patient had bone marrow sampled at the time of active disease. Ficoll-Hypaque density gradient centrifugation was used to isolate the bone marrow mononuclear cells. Myeloma plasma cells were removed and CD138-negative cells were collected by negative selection after labeling with CD138 magnetic microbeads on a MACS separator. Flow cytometry on an Attune NxT with CD138 antibodies was used to check the purity of the isolated cells. TRIzol reagent was used to extract total RNA, and a NanoDrop spectrophotometer was used to quantify the extracted RNA. Paired RNA-seq and IR-seq were performed on each patient's CD138-negative bone marrow sample. This clonotype showed up many times. This clone's antigen is unknown. Per-base qualities were not stored, and no clone one base away is much larger. TCR libraries were built from roughly 400 ng RNA with the Immunoverse kit, using molecular barcoded adaptors covering alpha/delta and beta/gamma chains. TCR library preparation used the same RNA that went into transcriptome sequencing. Sequencing of the TCR libraries was done on an Illumina HiSeq 4000 with 2 x 150 cycles. On the authors' methods: MiXCR aligned TCR reads to human V, D, J and C references and assembled the aligned reads into CDR3 clonotypes, with quality filtering and error correction included. The tcR package in R was used for analysis of clonotype counts and gene usage diversity. For inspection of raw mapping reads, RNA-seq reads were mapped by STAR aligner version 2.5.3a onto GRCh37 of the human genome. To test the effect of sequencing depth on detected clonotypes, IR-seq fastq files were randomly downsampled using Seqtk 1.3. TCRdb handled the public reads itself, with Q25 trimming in fastp and clone calling in MiXCR, and kept productive beta chains. Each CDR3 protein appears once, grouped with its most common genes and DNA. For this entry, the V and J calls and clone size follow TCRdb and not the study's own pipeline. This sample gives about 40,000 distinct CDR3 sequences in total; about an eighth of them show up just once. The ten largest clones take up about 35% of the sample.

The source material was a population of CD138-negative cells sorted from bone marrow. Interpreted using the paper, the cell subset or site label stands for: bone marrow mononuclear cells depleted of CD138+ plasma/myeloma cells by negative magnetic selection. The receptor comes from a donor aged 40 or older with multiple myeloma.

The CDR3 loop reads CSVEYTGLLGTEAFF. In nucleotides, the sequence is TGCAGCGTTGAATACACAGGGCTGCTTGGGACTGAAGCTTTCTTT. Recombination joined TRBV29-1 with TRBJ1-1, with a weak D call of TRBD1 (6 bases match). Trimming removed 2 bases from V and 5 bases from J, leaving 18 bases between the germline ends. CDR1 and CDR2, looked up from the germline V gene, are SQVTM and ANQGSEA. Including cysteine and phenylalanine, the CDR3 has 15 amino acids. Just CDR3 DNA is preserved here, 45 bases in frame from base 1.